This TCR beta chain was retrieved from a study of blood T cell repertoires in COVID-19. Per the germline V gene, CDR1 is MNHNY and CDR2 is SVGAGI (reference sequence). With 5 bases clipped from V and 6 bases from J, the junction kept 3 bases outside the gene matches. The CDR3 totals 13 residues. Here immunoSEQ multiplex PCR was the method, and the copy in TCRdb shows in-frame clones only, minus some. Altogether some 45,000 clones are present, approximately 80% being singletons, with the ten largest covering about an eighth. Source material: peripheral blood. The chain links TRBV6-6 to TRBJ2-1, with 8 bases lining up with TRBD1. The origin of this receptor is a human donor in a cohort sampled during active COVID-19. The DNA of the CDR3 is TGTGCCAGCAGTGCCGGACAGGGCAATGAGCAGTTCTTC. Translation: CASSAGQGNEQFF.